Below are 23 T cell receptor beta chains sequenced from a single sample in a study of ipilimumab plus nivolumab after autologous stem cell transplantation (dated by TCRdb to the early 2020s). The method was the immunoSEQ multiplex PCR assay. This immuneACCESS table, as held by TCRdb, lists in-frame sequences with V and J called but not all clones. Of the missing ones, under half trace to an unresolved V gene in checked studies; the others have no known cause. This sample gives 9,500 to 15,000 clones in total; approximately 70% of them show up just once. The ten biggest clones cover approximately 11% of the sample. The sample here was PBMCs, taken in a trial of ipilimumab plus nivolumab as post-transplant consolidation. These receptors originate from a male donor with multiple myeloma.

The V and J genes are TRBV11-3 and TRBJ2-3; perhaps TRBD1 as D (6 bases). The CDR3 spans 14 residues. The V gene's germline CDR1 is SGHNT and CDR2 YENEEA. The ends were cut back, 4 bases at V and 3 bases at J, with 11 bases in the middle. CDR3 coding DNA: TGTGCCAGCAGCTCGGGACAAACGACAGATACGCAGTATTTT. Translated: CASSSGQTTDTQYF.

The chain employs TRBV4-2 and TRBJ2-3; D possibly uses TRBD1 or TRBD2 (6 bases each). V was pared by 5 bases and J by 0 bases, with 9 bases between. The CDR3 sequence is 14 residues long. In germline, CDR1 is LGHNA, CDR2 YNFKEQ. CDR3 bases: TGTGCCAGCAGCAAGGGGGGTAGCACAGATACGCAGTATTTT. It codes for CASSKGGSTDTQYF.

About this clone: Different DNA sequences within this sample yield the same CDR3. The chain uses TRBV11-2 and TRBJ2-1; tentative D call: TRBD1 (6 bases). The CDR3 contains 13 residues. Germline V lookup: CDR1 SGHAT, CDR2 FQNNGV. The germline V and J ends were trimmed by 4 bases and 4 bases, with 8 bases remaining between them. In nucleotides, the CDR3 is TGTGCCAGCAGCTCGGACAGATACAATGAGCAGTTCTTC. Translating it yields CASSSDRYNEQFF. Full variable domain (outside the CDR3, taken from reference TRBV11-2 and TRBJ2-1): EAGVAQSPRYKIIEKRQSVAFWCNPISGHATLYWYQQILGQGPKLLIQFQNNGVVDDSQLPKDRFSAERLKGVDSTLKIQPAKLEDSAVYLCASSSDRYNEQFFGPGTRLTVL.

This clone was observed a handful of times. J is TRBJ1-6 and V is TRBV27; 8 bases align to TRBD1. V was clipped by 4 bases and J by 10 bases; unmatched bases: 3. Germline V gene data show CDR1 as MNHEY and CDR2 as SMNVEV (reference sequence). The CDR3 has 13 residues. DNA of the CDR3: TGTGCCAGCAGTTCGGACAGGGTCTCACCCCTCCACTTT. This encodes CASSSDRVSPLHF.

A few counts support this clone. This chain links TRBV4-1 with TRBJ2-7; a weak D match, TRBD2 (5 bases). The CDR3 contains 15 residues. The V and J ends lost 3 bases and 2 bases respectively, with 14 bases between them. The V gene's germline CDR1 is MGHRA and CDR2 YSYEKL. The CDR3 spells CASSHGPEGPYEQYF. The CDR3 region has the DNA TGCGCCAGCAGCCATGGGCCCGAGGGCCCCTACGAGCAGTACTTC.

The rearrangement uses TRBV5-6 and TRBJ2-5, with D uncertain. Per the germline V gene, CDR1 is SGHDT and CDR2 is YYEEEE. This CDR3 is built from 15 residues. Trimming pared 0 bases from V and 1 base from J, leaving 10 bases between. The CDR3 loop reads CASSLALALQETQYF. CDR3 in DNA: TGTGCCAGCAGCTTGGCCCTGGCCCTCCAAGAGACCCAGTACTTC. Combining the CDR3 with reference TRBV5-6 and TRBJ2-5 gives the whole variable domain DAGVTQSPTHLIKTRGQQVTLRCSPKSGHDTVSWYQQALGQGPQFIFQYYEEEERQRGNFPDRFSGHQFPNYSSELNVNALLLGDSALYLCASSLALALQETQYFGPGTRLLVL.

The table lists this clone with a few counts. The chain has TRBV7-2 and TRBJ2-7; D not certain. In germline, CDR1 is SGHTA, CDR2 FQGNSA. The length of the CDR3 is 14 residues. With 5 bases removed from V and 1 base from J, the gap between germline ends came to 12 bases. The DNA of the CDR3 is TGTGCCAGCAGCCCCGATGGATTATCCTACGAGCAGTACTTC. Translated: CASSPDGLSYEQYF.

The V and J genes are TRBV30 and TRBJ2-7; 11 positions agree with TRBD2. The germline V gene encodes CDR1 GTSNPN and CDR2 SVGIG (reference sequence). V lost 2 bases to trimming and J lost 12 bases; unmatched junction nucleotides: 9. The CDR3 has 13 residues. CDR3 DNA: TGTGCCTGGAGTAGATTAGCGGGGGGGGTTCTGTACTTC. It codes for CAWSRLAGGVLYF. Looking up the rest from reference TRBV30 and TRBJ2-7 gives the full variable domain: SQTIHQWPATLVQPVGSPLSLECTVEGTSNPNLYWYRQAAGRGLQLLFYSVGIGQISSEVPQNLSASRPQDRQFILSSKKLLLSDSGFYLCAWSRLAGGVLYFGPGTRLTVT.

V is TRBV6-5 and J is TRBJ2-7, with D perhaps given as TRBD1 or TRBD2 (5 bases each). This CDR3 has 14 residues. Germline assignment: CDR1 MNHEY and CDR2 SVGAGI. Trimming removed 0 bases at V and 4 bases at J, with 10 bases between. CDR3 DNA: TGTGCCAGCAGTTACTCGTTTGAGGGGTACGAGCAGTACTTC. Its protein product is CASSYSFEGYEQYF.

The gene calls are TRBV7-6 and TRBJ2-5; TRBD2 might be the D (6 bases). The CDR3 covers 16 residues. Germline lookup yields CDR1 SGHVS and CDR2 FNYEAQ. V lost 2 bases, J lost 4 bases, and 17 bases lay in between. CDR3 protein: CASSLNVDAGIETQYF. The CDR3 nucleotides are TGTGCCAGCAGCTTAAACGTTGACGCGGGGATAGAGACCCAGTACTTC.

This clone counts as medium-sized. The chain recombines TRBV5-1 with TRBJ2-1; D not certain. This CDR3 spans 14 amino acids. The ends were cut back, 4 bases at V and 0 bases at J, with 8 bases in the middle. Germline lookup yields CDR1 SGHRS and CDR2 YFSETQ. CDR3 sequence (DNA): TGCGCCAGCAGCGACGAGAGCTCCTACAATGAGCAGTTCTTC. This sequence encodes CASSDESSYNEQFF.

The CDR3 region is CASSRAEETQYF. CDR3 coding DNA: TGTGCCAGCAGCCGGGCAGAAGAGACCCAGTACTTC. V gene TRBV7-6 combines with J gene TRBJ2-5, with unresolved D. There are 12 residues in the CDR3. Germline lookup yields CDR1 SGHVS and CDR2 FNYEAQ. Between the trimmed V and J ends, which lost 5 bases and 3 bases, there was a span of 7 bases. Based on the CDR3 plus reference TRBV7-6 and TRBJ2-5, the full variable domain is GAGVSQSPRYKVTKRGQDVALRCDPISGHVSLYWYRQALGQGPEFLTYFNYEAQQDKSGLPNDRFSAERPEGSISTLTIQRTEQRDSAMYRCASSRAEETQYFGPGTRLLVL.

The chain joins TRBV18 to TRBJ1-6; D not certain. In germline, CDR1 is KGHSH, CDR2 LQKENI. Trimming took off 3 bases at V and 9 bases at J, with 12 bases between the two ends. The CDR3 is 14 amino acids. The CDR3 DNA reads as TGTGCCAGCTCACCGGGCATCGGTGTTTCACCCCTCCACTTT. It specifies CASSPGIGVSPLHF.

This clone came up once. V gene TRBV5-1 combines with J gene TRBJ2-5; tentative D call: TRBD1 (6 bases). The CDR3 runs to 14 residues. Germline CDR1 SGHRS, CDR2 YFSETQ. Trimming took off 1 base at V and 4 bases at J, with 11 bases between the two ends. CDR3 DNA sequence: TGCGCCAGCAGCTTGTACAGGGCTGCAGAGACCCAGTACTTC. This sequence encodes CASSLYRAAETQYF.

The chain links TRBV7-9 to TRBJ1-1; D gene ambiguous. CDR3 size: 13 residues. Germline V gene lookup returns CDR1 SEHNR and CDR2 FQNEAQ (reference sequence). Trimming cost V 5 bases and J 1 base, with 8 bases left between them. CDR3 sequence reads: CASSSGRNTEAFF. Written as DNA, the CDR3 is TGTGCCAGCAGCAGCGGAAGGAACACTGAAGCTTTCTTT. Looking up the rest from reference TRBV7-9 and TRBJ1-1 gives the full variable domain: DTGVSQNPRHKITKRGQNVTFRCDPISEHNRLYWYRQTLGQGPEFLTYFQNEAQLEKSRLLSDRFSAERPKGSFSTLEIQRTEQGDSAMYLCASSSGRNTEAFFGQGTRLTVV.

This clone was found once. J is TRBJ1-5 and V is TRBV15; 7 nucleotides line up with TRBD1. V dropped 3 bases and J dropped 6; count of bases not matched to a gene: 8. CDR1 and CDR2 from the germline V gene are LNHNV and YYDKDF (reference sequence). The CDR3 loop spans 15 amino acids. CDR3 protein: CATSSSYRGAQPQHF. CDR3 sequence (DNA): TGTGCCACCAGCAGCTCGTACAGGGGTGCTCAGCCCCAGCATTTT.

This clone was counted only a few times. The J gene is TRBJ2-7, the V gene TRBV28; D not certain. Germline V gene sequence: CDR1 MDHEN, CDR2 SYDVKM. V was clipped by 3 bases and J by 2 bases, with 8 bases between them. CDR3 length: 13 residues. CDR3 residues: CASSLGHPYEQYF. In DNA form, the CDR3 reads TGTGCCAGCAGTTTGGGCCACCCCTACGAGCAGTACTTC.

This clone was found once. The chain joins TRBV28 to TRBJ1-2; 8 bases agree with TRBD1. Germline V CDR1 and CDR2: MDHEN, SYDVKM. The CDR3 length is 17 residues. V dropped 2 bases and J dropped 4; count of bases not matched to a gene: 12. The CDR3 sequence: CASSLGSGGTGAYGYTF. In DNA, the CDR3 is TGTGCCAGCAGTTTAGGTTCTGGGGGGACAGGAGCCTATGGCTACACCTTC.

The chain joins TRBV7-8 to TRBJ2-1; TRBD2 matches 13 bases. Germline CDR1 and CDR2: SGHVS and FQNEAQ. The CDR3 loop spans 15 amino acids. With V trimmed by 3 bases and J by 10 bases, 6 bases remained unmatched. The CDR3 loop reads CASSFGTSGAGEQFF. DNA for the CDR3: TGTGCCAGCAGCTTCGGGACTAGCGGGGCGGGCGAGCAGTTCTTC.

The chain joins TRBV28 to TRBJ2-6, with no clear D. This CDR3 comprises 14 residues. The V end lost 1 base, the J end lost 3 bases, and 4 bases lay between the germline ends. Germline values: CDR1 MDHEN, CDR2 SYDVKM. As DNA, the CDR3 is TGTGCCAGCAGTTTATTAGGTGGGGCCAACGTCCTGACTTTC. It encodes CASSLLGGANVLTF. Filled out from reference TRBV28 and TRBJ2-6, the complete variable domain reads DVKVTQSSRYLVKRTGEKVFLECVQDMDHENMFWYRQDPGLGLRLIYFSYDVKMKEKGDIPEGYSVSREKKERFSLILESASTNQTSMYLCASSLLGGANVLTFGAGSRLTVL.

This chain links TRBV4-2 with TRBJ2-1, with a possible D match to TRBD2 (6 bases). This CDR3 is 16 amino acids long. Between the trimmed V and J ends, which lost 4 bases and 7 bases, there was a span of 20 bases. Germline CDR1 LGHNA, CDR2 YNFKEQ. The DNA of the CDR3 is TGTGCCAGCAGCCCCAGAGGGGAGGACTATTTTAATGAGCAGTTCTTC. Translated, it gives CASSPRGEDYFNEQFF.

This sequence joins TRBV7-9 and TRBJ2-1; 11 positions match TRBD2. The CDR3 consists of 16 residues. V dropped 1 base and J dropped 1; count of bases not matched to a gene: 0. CDR1 is SEHNR, CDR2 FQNEAQ, per germline (reference sequence). The CDR3 loop reads CASSLGLAGSYNEQFF. CDR3 nucleotide sequence: TGTGCCAGCAGCTTAGGACTAGCGGGGTCCTACAATGAGCAGTTCTTC.

V and J are TRBV19 and TRBJ1-4; TRBD1 aligns across 7 bases. The CDR3 is 14 residues long. Germline CDR1 LNHDA, CDR2 SQIVND (reference sequence). V gave up 6 bases and J gave up 8 bases; unmatched junction bases: 9. CDR3 in DNA: TGTGCCAGTAGCCTCACAGGGGCTGGCGAAAAACTGTTTTTT. This gives the protein CASSLTGAGEKLFF. Full variable domain (missing parts from reference TRBV19 and TRBJ1-4): DGGITQSPKYLFRKEGQNVTLSCEQNLNHDAMYWYRQDPGQGLRLIYYSQIVNDFQKGDIAEGYSVSREKKESFPLTVTSAQKNPTAFYLCASSLTGAGEKLFFGSGTQLSVL.